This TCR beta chain originates from a study of shared clonotypes between healthy human individuals. Study-level points and caveats: Non-shared clonotypes were found to have lower generation probabilities than the clonotypes that were shared by all four of the sorted-subset donors. What naive subsets generally showed was a larger estimated richness than memory subsets showed.

Here immunoSEQ multiplex PCR was the method, and the copy in TCRdb shows in-frame clones only, minus some. The repertoire includes hundreds of thousands of clones, 90% to 97% of them detected once, and about 0.064% sits in the top ten. On this clone: The antigen is unknown.

Germline CDR1 reads SGDLS; CDR2 reads YYNGEE. The germline V and J ends were trimmed by 0 bases and 4 bases, with 13 bases remaining between them. This CDR3 is 15 amino acids long. Source material: naive CD4+ T cells sorted from blood. The sample's subset: CD45RA+ positively selected. The chain links TRBV9 to TRBJ1-2; D uncertain. The receptor comes from a woman aged 25 to 45 in good health. The CDR3 DNA sequence: TGTGCCAGCAGCGTAGATGGTCGGTCCCGCTATGGCTACACCTTC. It specifies CASSVDGRSRYGYTF.